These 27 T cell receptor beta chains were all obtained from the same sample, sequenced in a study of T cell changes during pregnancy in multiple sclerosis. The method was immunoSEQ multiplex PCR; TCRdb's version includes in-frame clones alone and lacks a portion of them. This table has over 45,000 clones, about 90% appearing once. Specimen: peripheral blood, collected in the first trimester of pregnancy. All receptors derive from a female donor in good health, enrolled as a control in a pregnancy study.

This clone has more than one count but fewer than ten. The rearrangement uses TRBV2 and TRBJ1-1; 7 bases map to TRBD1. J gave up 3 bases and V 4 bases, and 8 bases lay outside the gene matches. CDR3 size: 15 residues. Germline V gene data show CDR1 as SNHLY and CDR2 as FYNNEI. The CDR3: CASSAQGRGHTEAFF. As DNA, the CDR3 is TGTGCCAGCAGTGCACAGGGGCGTGGGCACACTGAAGCTTTCTTT.

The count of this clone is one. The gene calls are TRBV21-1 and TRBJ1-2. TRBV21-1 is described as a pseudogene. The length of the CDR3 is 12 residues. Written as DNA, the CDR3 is TGTGCCAGCGGATATACGGAGGTGGGCTACACCTTC. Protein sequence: CASGYTEVGYTF.

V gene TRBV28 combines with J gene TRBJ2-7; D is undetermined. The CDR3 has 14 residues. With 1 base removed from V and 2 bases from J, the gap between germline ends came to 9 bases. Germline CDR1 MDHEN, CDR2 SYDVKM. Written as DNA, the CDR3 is TGTGCCAGCAGTTTATTTCAGAACCCCTACGAGCAGTACTTC. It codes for CASSLFQNPYEQYF.

CDR3 nucleotide sequence: TGTGCCACCAGCAGAGTGGAGGGTTATAGCAATCAGCCCCAGCATTTT. Amino acids: CATSRVEGYSNQPQHF. V is TRBV15 and J is TRBJ1-5; D remains unclear. The CDR3 is made up of 16 amino acids. V dropped 1 base and J dropped 0 bases, with 10 bases sitting between them. Per germline, CDR1 LNHNV and CDR2 YYDKDF (reference sequence).

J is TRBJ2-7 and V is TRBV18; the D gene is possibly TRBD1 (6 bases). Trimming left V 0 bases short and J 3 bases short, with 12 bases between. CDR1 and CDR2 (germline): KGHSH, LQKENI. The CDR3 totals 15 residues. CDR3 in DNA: TGTGCCAGCTCACCACCGACCTTAGGGGGCTACGAGCAGTACTTC. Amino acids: CASSPPTLGGYEQYF.

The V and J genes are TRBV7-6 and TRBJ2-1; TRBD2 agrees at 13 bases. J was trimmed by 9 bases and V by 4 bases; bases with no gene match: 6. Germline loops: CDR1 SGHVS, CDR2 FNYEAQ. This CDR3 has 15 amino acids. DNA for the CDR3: TGTGCCAGCAGCTCACTAGCGGGAGGGCGCGGTGAGCAGTTCTTC. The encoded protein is CASSSLAGGRGEQFF.

The CDR3 region has the DNA TGTGCCAGCCAGCCCGCGGACGAGCAGTACTTC. This sequence encodes CASQPADEQYF. This chain uses TRBV7-9 with TRBJ2-7; D unclear. V was trimmed by 8 bases and J by 5 bases, leaving 10 bases between them. This CDR3 is 11 amino acids long. Looked up from germline, CDR1 is SEHNR and CDR2 is FQNEAQ (reference sequence).

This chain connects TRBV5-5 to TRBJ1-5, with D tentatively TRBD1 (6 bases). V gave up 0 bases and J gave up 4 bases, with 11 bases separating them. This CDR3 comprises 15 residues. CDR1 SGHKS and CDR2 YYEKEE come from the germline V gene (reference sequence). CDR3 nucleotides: TGTGCCAGCAGCTTGGCAGGGGATGGGAATCAGCCCCAGCATTTT. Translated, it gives CASSLAGDGNQPQHF.

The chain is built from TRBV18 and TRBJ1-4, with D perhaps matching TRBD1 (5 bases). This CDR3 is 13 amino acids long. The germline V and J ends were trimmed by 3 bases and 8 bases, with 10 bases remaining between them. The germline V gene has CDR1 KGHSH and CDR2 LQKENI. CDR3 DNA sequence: TGTGCCAGCTCACCTCCGACAGACGAAAAACTGTTTTTT. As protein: CASSPPTDEKLFF.

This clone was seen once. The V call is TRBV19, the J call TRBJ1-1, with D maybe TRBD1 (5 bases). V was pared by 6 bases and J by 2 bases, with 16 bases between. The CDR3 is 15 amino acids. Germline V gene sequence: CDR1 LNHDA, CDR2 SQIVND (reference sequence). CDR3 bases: TGTGCCAGTAGCCCCTGGGGGGGAAGAAACACTGAAGCTTTCTTT. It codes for CASSPWGGRNTEAFF.

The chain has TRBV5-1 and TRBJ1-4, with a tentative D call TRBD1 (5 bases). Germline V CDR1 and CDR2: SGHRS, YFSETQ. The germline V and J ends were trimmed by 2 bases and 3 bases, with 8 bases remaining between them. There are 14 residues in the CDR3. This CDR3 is CASSLGASNEKLFF. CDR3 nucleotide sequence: TGCGCCAGCAGCTTAGGGGCGTCTAATGAAAAACTGTTTTTT.

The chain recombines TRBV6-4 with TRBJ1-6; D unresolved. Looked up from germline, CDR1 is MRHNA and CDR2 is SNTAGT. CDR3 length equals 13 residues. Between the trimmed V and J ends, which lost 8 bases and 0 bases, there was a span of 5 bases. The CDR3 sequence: CASSLSYNSPLHF. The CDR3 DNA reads TGTGCCAGCTCCCTCTCCTATAATTCACCCCTCCACTTT.

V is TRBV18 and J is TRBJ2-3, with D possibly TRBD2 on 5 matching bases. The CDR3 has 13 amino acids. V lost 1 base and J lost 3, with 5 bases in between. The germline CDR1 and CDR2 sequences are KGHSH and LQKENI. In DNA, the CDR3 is TGTGCCAGCTCACCACTAGCGACAGATACGCAGTATTTT. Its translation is CASSPLATDTQYF.

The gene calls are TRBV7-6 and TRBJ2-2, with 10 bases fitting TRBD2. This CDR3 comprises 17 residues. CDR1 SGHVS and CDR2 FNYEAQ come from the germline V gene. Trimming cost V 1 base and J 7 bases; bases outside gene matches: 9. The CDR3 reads CASSLESLAGKGGELFF. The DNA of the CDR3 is TGTGCCAGCAGCTTAGAGTCACTAGCGGGGAAGGGCGGGGAGCTGTTTTTT.

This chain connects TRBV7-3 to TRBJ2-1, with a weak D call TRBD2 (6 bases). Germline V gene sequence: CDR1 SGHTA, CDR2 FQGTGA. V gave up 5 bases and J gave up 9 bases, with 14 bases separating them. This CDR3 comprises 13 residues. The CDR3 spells CASSSTSTGEQFF. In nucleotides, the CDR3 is TGTGCCAGCAGCAGTACTAGCACCGGTGAGCAGTTCTTC.

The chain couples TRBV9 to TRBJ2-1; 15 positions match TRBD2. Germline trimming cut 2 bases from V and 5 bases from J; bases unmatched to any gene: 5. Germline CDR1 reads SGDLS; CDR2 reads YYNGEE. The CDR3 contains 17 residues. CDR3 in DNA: TGTGCCAGCAGCGTTGGACTAGCGGGGGGGCTGAACAATGAGCAGTTCTTC. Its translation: CASSVGLAGGLNNEQFF.

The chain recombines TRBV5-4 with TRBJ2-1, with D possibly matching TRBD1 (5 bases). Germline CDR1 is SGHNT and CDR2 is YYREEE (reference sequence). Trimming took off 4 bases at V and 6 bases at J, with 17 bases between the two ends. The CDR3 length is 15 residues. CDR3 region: CASSLLGVHPNEQFF. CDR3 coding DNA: TGTGCCAGCAGCCTCCTAGGGGTGCACCCCAATGAGCAGTTCTTC.

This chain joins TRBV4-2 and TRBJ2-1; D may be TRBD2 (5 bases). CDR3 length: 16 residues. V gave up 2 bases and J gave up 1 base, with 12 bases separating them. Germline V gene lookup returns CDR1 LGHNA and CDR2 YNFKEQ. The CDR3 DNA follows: TGTGCCAGCAGCCAATTTTTCGGGGTTTCCTACAATGAGCAGTTCTTC. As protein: CASSQFFGVSYNEQFF.

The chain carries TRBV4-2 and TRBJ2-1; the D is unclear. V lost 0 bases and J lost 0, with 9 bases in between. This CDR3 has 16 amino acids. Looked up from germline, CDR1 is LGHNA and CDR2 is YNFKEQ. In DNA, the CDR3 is TGTGCCAGCAGCCAAGAAGAGGCCAGCTCCTACAATGAGCAGTTCTTC. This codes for CASSQEEASSYNEQFF.

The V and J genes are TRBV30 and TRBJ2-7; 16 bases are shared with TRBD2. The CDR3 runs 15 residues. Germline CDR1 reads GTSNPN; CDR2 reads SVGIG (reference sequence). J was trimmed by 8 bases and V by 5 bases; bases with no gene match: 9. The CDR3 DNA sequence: TGTGCCTGGGGGACTAGCGGGAGGGCCCAGGTCAAGCAGTACTTC. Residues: CAWGTSGRAQVKQYF.

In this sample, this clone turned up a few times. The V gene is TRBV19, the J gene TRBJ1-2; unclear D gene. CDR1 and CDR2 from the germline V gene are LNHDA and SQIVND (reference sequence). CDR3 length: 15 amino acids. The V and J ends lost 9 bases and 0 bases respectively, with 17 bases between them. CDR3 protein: CASNEWSPTNYGYTF. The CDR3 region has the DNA TGTGCCAGCAATGAATGGAGTCCCACTAACTATGGCTACACCTTC.

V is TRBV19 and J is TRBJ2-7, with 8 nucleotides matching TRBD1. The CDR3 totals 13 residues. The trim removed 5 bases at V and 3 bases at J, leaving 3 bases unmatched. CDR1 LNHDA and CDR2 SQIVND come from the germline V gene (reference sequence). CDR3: CASSAGQDYEQYF. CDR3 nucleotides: TGTGCCAGTAGTGCGGGACAGGACTACGAGCAGTACTTC.

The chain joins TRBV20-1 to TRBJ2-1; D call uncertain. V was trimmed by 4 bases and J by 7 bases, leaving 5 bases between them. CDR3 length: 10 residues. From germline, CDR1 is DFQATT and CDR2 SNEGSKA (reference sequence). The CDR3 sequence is CSATRNEQFF. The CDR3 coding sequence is TGCAGTGCTACCAGGAATGAGCAGTTCTTC.

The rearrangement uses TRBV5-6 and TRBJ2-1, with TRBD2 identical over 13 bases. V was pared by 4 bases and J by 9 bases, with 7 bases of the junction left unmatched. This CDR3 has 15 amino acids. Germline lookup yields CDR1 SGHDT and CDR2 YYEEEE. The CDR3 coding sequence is TGTGCCAGCAGCCCAGGACTAGCGGGGGCTGGTGAGCAGTTCTTC. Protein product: CASSPGLAGAGEQFF. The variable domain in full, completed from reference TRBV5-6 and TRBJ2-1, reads DAGVTQSPTHLIKTRGQQVTLRCSPKSGHDTVSWYQQALGQGPQFIFQYYEEEERQRGNFPDRFSGHQFPNYSSELNVNALLLGDSALYLCASSPGLAGAGEQFFGPGTRLTVL.

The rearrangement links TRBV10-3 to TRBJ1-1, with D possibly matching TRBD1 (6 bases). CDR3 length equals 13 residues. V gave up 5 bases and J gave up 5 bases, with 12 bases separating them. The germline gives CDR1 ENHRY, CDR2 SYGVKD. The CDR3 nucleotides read TGTGCCATCAGTACTACAGGGCAGACTGAAGCTTTCTTT. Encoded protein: CAISTTGQTEAFF.

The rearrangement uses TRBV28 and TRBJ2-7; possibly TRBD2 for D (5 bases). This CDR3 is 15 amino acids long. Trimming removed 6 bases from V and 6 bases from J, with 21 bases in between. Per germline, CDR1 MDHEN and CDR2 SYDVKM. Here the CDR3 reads CASSPPARGTREQYF. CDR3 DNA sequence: TGTGCCAGCAGCCCTCCTGCCCGGGGAACGCGCGAGCAGTACTTC.

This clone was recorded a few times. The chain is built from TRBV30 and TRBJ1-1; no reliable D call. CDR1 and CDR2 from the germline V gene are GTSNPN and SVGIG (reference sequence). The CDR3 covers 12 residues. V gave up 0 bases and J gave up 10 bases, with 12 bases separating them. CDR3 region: CAWSVPPRGAFF. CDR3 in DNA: TGTGCCTGGAGTGTACCCCCCCGAGGAGCTTTCTTT.